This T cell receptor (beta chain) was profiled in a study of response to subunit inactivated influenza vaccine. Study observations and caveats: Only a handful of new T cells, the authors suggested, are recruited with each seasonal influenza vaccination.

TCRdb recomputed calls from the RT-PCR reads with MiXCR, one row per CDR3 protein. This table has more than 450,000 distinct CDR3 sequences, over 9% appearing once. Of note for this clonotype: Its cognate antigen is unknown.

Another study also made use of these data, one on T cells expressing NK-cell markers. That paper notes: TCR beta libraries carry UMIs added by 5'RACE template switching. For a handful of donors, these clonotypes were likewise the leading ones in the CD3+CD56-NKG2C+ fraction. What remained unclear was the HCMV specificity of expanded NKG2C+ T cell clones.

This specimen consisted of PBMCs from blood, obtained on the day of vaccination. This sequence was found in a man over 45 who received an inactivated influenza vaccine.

As DNA, the CDR3 is TGTGCCAGCAGTTCTACCGAAAGGGGGAGAGGGACCGGGGAGCTGTTTTTT. Protein sequence: CASSSTERGRGTGELFF. The gene calls are TRBV5-6 and TRBJ2-2, with D tentatively TRBD1 (6 bases). Trimming shortened V by 5 bases and J by 5 bases, and 22 bases separated the two germline ends. Germline CDR1 reads SGHDT; CDR2 reads YYEEEE. The CDR3 is 17 amino acids.